This T cell receptor (beta chain) was captured by sequencing in a study of regulatory T cells in long-lasting Graves disease (dated by TCRdb to the early 2020s). In the study overall: Newly diagnosed Graves' disease patients had taken antithyroid drugs for less than 3 months. The study was registered as a clinical trial and conducted in China. A total of roughly 33 samples underwent TCR sequencing: about 13 from persistent and roughly 20 from newly diagnosed Graves' disease patients. This study used TCR sequencing and RNA sequencing of peripheral blood to compare persistent Graves' disease patients against newly diagnosed Graves' disease patients.

The time point label on this specimen signifies: newly diagnosed GD, antithyroid drugs for less than 3 months. RNA was extracted from PBMCs in TRIzol for both TCR sequencing and RNA sequencing. The diagnosis of Graves' disease followed American Thyroid Association guidelines. The patients came from an endocrinology department in Xi'an, China. Each patient gave 7 to 9.5 milliliters of peripheral blood, collected in an EDTA anticoagulant tube. Ficoll Paque Plus density gradient separation was used to isolate PBMCs, and no additional T cell sorting was done. An Agilent 2100 Bioanalyzer and agarose gel were used to check RNA quality, while a NanoDrop 2000 measured RNA concentration. The receptor library was made with multiplex PCR. Sequencer: Illumina HiSeq 4000. iRepertoire HTBI primers and Arm-PCR amplification of CDR3 regions were used to construct TCR beta libraries. Gel purification was performed on PCR products prior to sequencing. From the authors' description of their analysis: A total of 62 TRBV and 14 TRBJ segments were identified across samples and were used for gene usage analysis of CDR3 amino acid clonotypes. Filtered high-quality paired reads were merged into contigs using COPE and FqMerger. BLAST was used to align contigs to IMGT TRBV, TRBD and TRBJ reference genes, and CDR3 was defined according to IMGT. Clonotypes above 0.1% frequency were classified as highly expanded clones. Repertoire diversity was measured by Shannon entropy, and V-J evenness by the Gini coefficient. Public clonotypes were defined as clonotypes shared by more than one individual. TCRdb's own reprocessing of the public reads used fastp at Q25 and MiXCR and kept productive beta chains. Here each entry gathers all rows of one CDR3 protein and keeps the most common genes and DNA. These V and J calls rely on TCRdb rather than the paper's analysis. For this sample there are 240,000 or so distinct CDR3 sequences; around 21% appear just once. The top ten hold about 15% of the sample.

As encoded in the germline V gene (reference sequence), CDR1 is LNHNV while CDR2 is YYDKDF. V and J are truncated by 3 bases and 2 bases respectively, leaving an intervening sequence of 10 bases. Including the terminal cysteine and phenylalanine, the CDR3 comprises 14 residues. Only the CDR3 region is kept as DNA, spanning 42 bases read in frame from base 1. Many counts were recorded for this clonotype. Its antigen has not been determined. There are no base qualities to consult, and no much larger clone falls within one base. General study outcomes and caveats: As a limitation, the authors acknowledged that the small sample size may reduce accuracy. Persistent disease showed preferential use of TRBV28, TRBJ1-2 and TRBJ2-5, whereas newly diagnosed disease favored TRBV20-1 and TRBJ2-1. Peripheral blood alone was examined, since thyroid tissue, which constituted the primary lesion, could not be accessed. Only the TCR beta chain was sequenced and analyzed. A larger number of public clonotypes was shared among persistent patients (fewer than 3,000) than among newly diagnosed patients (over 850). Lower TCR Shannon entropy and fewer highly expanded clones were observed in persistent Graves' disease patients than in newly diagnosed patients, which suggested clonal expansion.

The receptor was derived from a female donor with Graves disease. Recombination linked TRBV15 to TRBJ1-1; no D gene call is confident. This specimen consisted of peripheral blood mononuclear cells (PBMCs), obtained at new diagnosis, from a patient treated with antithyroid drugs. The CDR3 region reads CATSSGRVNTEAFF. In nucleotides, the sequence is TGTGCCACCAGCAGCGGTAGGGTTAACACTGAAGCTTTCTTT.